This T cell receptor (beta chain) was found in a study of shared clonotypes between healthy human individuals. As for the study in general: Each donor had three CD4 naive, three CD4 memory, two CD8 naive and one CD8 memory plate.

The repertoire was sequenced with immunoSEQ multiplex PCR; TCRdb's copy has only in-frame clones and lacks some. There are about 750,000 clones in the sample; about 92% occur only once, and around 24% lies in the top ten. Only CD45RO-negative cells positively selected for CCR7 counted as naive CD8 cells, so terminally differentiated effector memory CD45RA+ cells were excluded. Sequencing used naive CD8+ T cells sorted from blood. The source is a man aged 25-45 years in good health.

CDR3 sequence reads: CASSFLPGGGAAKNIQYF. The CDR3 DNA is TGTGCCAGCAGCTTCCTCCCTGGGGGCGGGGCGGCCAAAAACATTCAGTACTTC. The rearrangement uses TRBV7-8 and TRBJ2-4; D tentatively fits TRBD1 or TRBD2 (6 bases each). Germline CDR1 is SGHVS and CDR2 is FQNEAQ. This CDR3 region has 18 residues. Trimming removed 3 bases from V and 1 base from J, with 19 bases in between.